The clone carrying this TCR beta chain was picked up many times. The antigen remains unidentified. A much larger clone differs by one base, so this may be a read error. The time point: persistent/refractory GD, antithyroid drugs over 5 years with positive TRAb. RNA isolated from PBMCs was used to make the TCR library. Investigators prepared the TCR beta libraries by applying iRepertoire HTBI primers and Arm-PCR of CDR3 regions. TCRdb independently ran MiXCR on the multiplex PCR reads; one entry per CDR3 protein. The sample comprises 300,000 to 400,000 distinct CDR3 sequences, about 20% of which are singletons, and less than 35% rests with the top ten. The data derive from a study of regulatory T cells in long-lasting Graves disease. Study-level points and caveats: Possibly, accuracy suffered from the small sample size.

The origin of this receptor is a female donor with Graves disease. Specimen: peripheral blood mononuclear cells (PBMCs), collected when the disease was refractory, from a patient treated with antithyroid drugs.

CDR3 sequence: CSAQQENGFVEQYF. The CDR3 DNA sequence: TGCAGTGCCCAACAGGAGAACGGTTTTGTCGAGCAGTACTTC. The chain carries TRBV20-1 and TRBJ2-7; D is possibly TRBD1 (5 bases). The ends were cut back, 6 bases at V and 6 bases at J, with 21 bases in the middle. Germline V lookup: CDR1 DFQATT, CDR2 SNEGSKA (reference sequence). The CDR3 consists of 14 residues.